The clone carrying this T cell receptor (beta chain) was recorded a few times. The data stem from a study of sequential checkpoint blockade in melanoma. Study background: DNA from 91 pretreatment tumor samples underwent TCRβ immunosequencing. Matched biopsies came pretreatment and at week 13 for twenty-two patients.

This table comes from immunoSEQ multiplex PCR, and its TCRdb copy is limited to in-frame clones, with some not included. The sample records about 3,500 clones, under 25% being singletons. Treatment described: randomized to nivolumab then ipilimumab (arm A) or the reverse (arm B). Patients had received no earlier DNA-damaging chemotherapy. After removal of 2 bases from V and 3 bases from J, the junction contained 4 bases not matched to a gene. CDR3 length equals 14 residues. Germline CDR1 reads ENHRY; CDR2 reads SYGVKD. This receptor was obtained from a human patient with melanoma. Some clones in this sample may be carry-over from other donors' samples. This sequence joins TRBV10-3 and TRBJ2-7; the match to TRBD1 covers 7 bases. The starting material was tumor tissue (inferred from file names), obtained from a patient given nivolumab and ipilimumab in sequence. The CDR3 DNA is TGTGCCATCAGTGAGGGCAGGGGGTACTACGAGCAGTACTTC. This codes for CAISEGRGYYEQYF.